This TCR beta chain stems from a study of identical twins. This clonotype has only a few counts. One entry per CDR3 protein, called by TCRdb with MiXCR from the 5' RACE reads. The data show about 530,000 distinct CDR3 sequences, roughly 15% seen once. Germline CDR1 and CDR2: SNHLY and FYNNEI. Trimming stripped 6 bases from V and 4 bases from J, with 16 bases between. The CDR3 spans 15 residues. These data are also associated with another study on yellow fever vaccine responses in identical twins.

This chain uses TRBV2 with TRBJ2-1, with D maybe TRBD2 (6 bases). The sequenced sample was CD4+ T cells sorted from blood. The clonotype was recovered from a woman younger than 35 in good health. The CDR3 loop reads CASSRLGGTYNEQFF. CDR3 DNA: TGTGCCAGCAGCCGACTGGGCGGGACTTACAATGAGCAGTTCTTC.